Below, 27 T cell receptor beta chains from the same sample are listed, as sequenced in a study of cytomegalovirus exposure and HLA in healthy donors (dated by TCRdb to 2016 to 2017). The method behind the library was the immunoSEQ multiplex PCR assay. For the multiplex PCR, a mixture combining 60 forward primers for TCR Vbeta segments and 13 reverse primers for TCR Jbeta segments was used. Entries here come from immuneACCESS through TCRdb and include only in-frame sequences with V and J called. Some clones fail to appear in such tables; in the studies checked, an unresolved V gene covers under half of the shortfall, and the cause of the remainder is unknown. Within this sample are some 150,000 clones, with approximately 80% of them counted one time only. About 1.5% of the sample is in the top ten clones. The sample taken for sequencing was PBMCs. The receptors shown here come from a woman aged 25 to 39 in good health and CMV-seronegative.

This clone has only a few counts. Other DNA sequences from this sample encode an identical CDR3 as well. This sequence joins TRBV29-1 and TRBJ1-2, with TRBD1 identical over 11 bases. CDR3 length: 13 residues. Germline V gives CDR1 SQVTM, CDR2 ANQGSEA. V dropped 6 bases and J dropped 3; count of bases not matched to a gene: 3. The CDR3 DNA reads TGCAGCGTCGGACAGGGGGCGGACTATGGCTACACCTTC. It codes for CSVGQGADYGYTF.

The CDR3 here is CAISESRGETQYF. CDR3 DNA sequence: TGTGCCATCAGTGAGTCTAGGGGAGAGACCCAGTACTTC. The genes are TRBV10-3 and TRBJ2-5, with D perhaps TRBD1 (5 bases). Germline V gene data show CDR1 as ENHRY and CDR2 as SYGVKD. The germline V and J ends were trimmed by 0 bases and 4 bases, with 6 bases remaining between them. The CDR3 runs to 13 residues.

The V call is TRBV9, the J call TRBJ2-5, with 9 bases lining up with TRBD2. The ends lost 0 bases at V and 4 bases at J; junction bases unmatched: 7. CDR1 and CDR2 (germline): SGDLS, YYNGEE. The CDR3 has 16 residues. The DNA for the CDR3 is TGTGCCAGCAGCGTAGCTAGCGGGGTTTCTGGAGAGACCCAGTACTTC. It encodes CASSVASGVSGETQYF.

The rearrangement joins TRBV5-1 to TRBJ2-1, with 7 bases aligning to TRBD2. The CDR3 has 13 amino acids. V dropped 6 bases and J dropped 3; count of bases not matched to a gene: 3. Germline values: CDR1 SGHRS, CDR2 YFSETQ. The CDR3 DNA sequence: TGCGCCAGCAATGTAGCGGGCTACAATGAGCAGTTCTTC. Protein product: CASNVAGYNEQFF.

This clone was seen more than once but under ten times. V is TRBV11-3 and J is TRBJ1-2; no definite D call. The CDR3 covers 16 residues. The V and J ends lost 1 base and 1 base respectively, with 13 bases between them. Germline V gene sequence: CDR1 SGHNT, CDR2 YENEEA. The CDR3 sequence is CASSLGSPRYNYGYTF. The DNA for the CDR3 is TGTGCCAGCAGCTTAGGCAGTCCGCGGTATAACTATGGCTACACCTTC.

V and J are TRBV5-5 and TRBJ1-1; D gene uncertain. There are 16 residues in the CDR3. CDR1 and CDR2 from the germline V gene are SGHKS and YYEKEE (reference sequence). Trimming took 0 bases from V and 0 from J, leaving 12 bases between them. CDR3 protein: CASSLGPELMNTEAFF. The CDR3 DNA reads TGTGCCAGCAGCTTGGGACCGGAGTTAATGAACACTGAAGCTTTCTTT.

The chain carries TRBV28 and TRBJ1-4; 7 bases agree with TRBD1. CDR1 is MDHEN, CDR2 SYDVKM, per germline. The V segment lost 6 bases and the J segment 16 bases; nucleotides outside the gene matches: 11. The CDR3 is made up of 12 amino acids. CDR3 amino acids: CASSPATRGRFF. The CDR3 DNA sequence: TGTGCCAGCAGCCCCGCTACTAGGGGGCGGTTTTTT. Full variable domain (rest looked up from reference TRBV28 and TRBJ1-4): DVKVTQSSRYLVKRTGEKVFLECVQDMDHENMFWYRQDPGLGLRLIYFSYDVKMKEKGDIPEGYSVSREKKERFSLILESASTNQTSMYLCASSPATRGRFFGSGTQLSVL.

The chain has TRBV27 and TRBJ1-4, with D unclear. Deletions cut 6 bases from V and 8 bases from J, with 25 bases between. Germline V gene sequence: CDR1 MNHEY, CDR2 SMNVEV (reference sequence). The CDR3 has 17 amino acids. In nucleotides, the CDR3 is TGTGCCAGCAGCGACCGGGTCTTCCACGTTCCCTGCGAAAAACTGTTTTTT. It encodes CASSDRVFHVPCEKLFF.

The chain links TRBV6-5 to TRBJ2-6; D unclear. The CDR3 consists of 15 residues. Germline loops: CDR1 MNHEY, CDR2 SVGAGI. V lost 5 bases and J 1 base, leaving 9 bases between the germline ends. The CDR3 protein is CASSPRSSGANVLTF. In DNA form, the CDR3 reads TGTGCCAGCAGTCCTAGGTCATCTGGGGCCAACGTCCTGACTTTC.

As DNA, the CDR3 is TGTGCCAGCAGTCCCTCGGACAGGGATGATTCACCCCTCCACTTT. Translating it yields CASSPSDRDDSPLHF. This chain links TRBV28 with TRBJ1-6; 8 nucleotides match TRBD1. The CDR3 has 15 amino acids. Looked up from germline, CDR1 is MDHEN and CDR2 is SYDVKM. V lost 5 bases to trimming and J lost 8 bases; unmatched junction nucleotides: 8. Full variable domain (missing parts from reference TRBV28 and TRBJ1-6): DVKVTQSSRYLVKRTGEKVFLECVQDMDHENMFWYRQDPGLGLRLIYFSYDVKMKEKGDIPEGYSVSREKKERFSLILESASTNQTSMYLCASSPSDRDDSPLHFGNGTRLTVT.

This clone came up once. The CDR3, as DNA: TGTGCCAGCTCACCTACCGGGACAGCAAACTATGGCTACACCTTC. It specifies CASSPTGTANYGYTF. This rearrangement joins TRBV18 to TRBJ1-2; 7 nucleotides align to TRBD1. Germline lookup yields CDR1 KGHSH and CDR2 LQKENI. With V trimmed by 3 bases and J by 2 bases, 6 bases remained unmatched. This CDR3 region has 15 residues.

The chain is built from TRBV7-2 and TRBJ1-2, with D uncertain. The V gene's germline CDR1 is SGHTA and CDR2 FQGNSA. This CDR3 comprises 12 residues. V dropped 6 bases and J dropped 5 bases, with 10 bases sitting between them. The CDR3 nucleotides are TGTGCCAGCAGTTCTTACACGTATGGCTACACCTTC. It translates to CASSSYTYGYTF. The whole variable domain, remainder taken from reference TRBV7-2 and TRBJ1-2, is GAGVSQSPSNKVTEKGKDVELRCDPISGHTALYWYRQSLGQGLEFLIYFQGNSAPDKSGLPSDRFSAERTGGSVSTLTIQRTQQEDSAVYLCASSSYTYGYTFGSGTRLTVV.

The chain is built from TRBV27 and TRBJ1-1, with D unclear. Deletions cut 2 bases from V and 1 base from J, with 14 bases between. The germline CDR1 and CDR2 sequences are MNHEY and SMNVEV (reference sequence). The CDR3 totals 16 residues. CDR3 coding DNA: TGTGCCAGCAGTTTAGGGGTCGGGGTGGGGAACACTGAAGCTTTCTTT. It translates to CASSLGVGVGNTEAFF.

This sequence joins TRBV30 and TRBJ2-3; 9 bases align to TRBD2. The CDR3 covers 15 residues. Germline V gives CDR1 GTSNPN, CDR2 SVGIG (reference sequence). V was pared by 0 bases and J by 6 bases, with 7 bases of the junction left unmatched. The CDR3 is CAWSVGGGADDTQYF. In DNA, the CDR3 is TGTGCCTGGAGTGTAGGCGGGGGGGCGGACGATACGCAGTATTTT.

The chain carries TRBV19 and TRBJ1-1, with 11 positions matching TRBD1. The CDR3 runs to 14 residues. Germline CDR1 and CDR2: LNHDA and SQIVND (reference sequence). Losses at the gene ends were 7 bases for V and 6 bases for J; bases not matched to a gene: 7. As DNA, the CDR3 is TGTGCCAGTATACTGGGACAGGGGGGGCCTGAAGCTTTCTTT. Translation gives CASILGQGGPEAFF.

The chain carries TRBV5-6 and TRBJ2-7; the D gene is possibly TRBD2 (7 bases). V lost 2 bases and J lost 4, with 10 bases in between. Germline CDR1 SGHDT, CDR2 YYEEEE. The CDR3 has 13 residues. CDR3 loop: CASSLGGEYEQYF. The DNA for the CDR3 is TGTGCCAGCAGCTTAGGGGGGGAGTACGAGCAGTACTTC.

The rearrangement uses TRBV7-9 and TRBJ1-4, with 7 bases fitting TRBD1. This CDR3 comprises 15 residues. V dropped 4 bases and J dropped 4; count of bases not matched to a gene: 6. Germline assignment: CDR1 SEHNR and CDR2 FQNEAQ (reference sequence). CDR3 residues: CASSSNRDSNEKLFF. The CDR3 DNA is TGTGCCAGCAGCTCAAACCGGGACAGTAATGAAAAACTGTTTTTT.

The chain links TRBV18 to TRBJ1-5; D not resolved. The CDR3 is made up of 14 amino acids. Trimming shortened V by 0 bases and J by 11 bases, and 14 bases separated the two germline ends. Germline CDR1 and CDR2: KGHSH and LQKENI. CDR3 in amino acids: CASSPPQRQSAQHF. The CDR3 DNA sequence: TGTGCCAGCTCACCACCCCAGAGACAAAGTGCCCAGCATTTT.

The chain employs TRBV9 and TRBJ1-5; D gene uncertain. CDR1 is SGDLS, CDR2 YYNGEE, per germline. V dropped 0 bases and J dropped 2 bases, with 12 bases sitting between them. The CDR3 totals 16 residues. CDR3 coding DNA: TGTGCCAGCAGCGTAGACGCCGGGAATGGCAATCAGCCCCAGCATTTT. Encoded protein: CASSVDAGNGNQPQHF.

The chain couples TRBV13 to TRBJ2-1, with 9 nucleotides matching TRBD2. Germline CDR1 is PRHDT and CDR2 is FYEKMQ (reference sequence). The length of the CDR3 is 14 residues. Germline trimming cut 5 bases from V and 12 bases from J; bases unmatched to any gene: 11. The CDR3 loop reads CASSLAGGPVVQFF. In nucleotides, the CDR3 is TGTGCCAGCAGCCTTGCGGGAGGGCCGGTGGTGCAGTTCTTC.

V and J are TRBV28 and TRBJ1-3, with a possible D match to TRBD1 (6 bases). Germline lookup yields CDR1 MDHEN and CDR2 SYDVKM. The V gene lost 1 base and the J gene lost 9 bases, with 10 bases spanning the gap. This CDR3 comprises 13 residues. CDR3: CASSLSTGGTIYF. CDR3 nucleotide sequence: TGTGCCAGCAGTTTATCGACAGGAGGCACCATATATTTT.

This clone occurred a few times. The chain is built from TRBV7-9 and TRBJ1-2; 7 bases map to TRBD1. V trimming: 7 bases; J trimming: 0 bases; junction bases outside the gene matches: 5. Germline assignment: CDR1 SEHNR and CDR2 FQNEAQ (reference sequence). The CDR3 runs to 14 residues. The CDR3 region has the DNA TGTGCCAGCACCCCGGGACAGCCTAACTATGGCTACACCTTC. Residues: CASTPGQPNYGYTF.

This rearrangement joins TRBV28 to TRBJ1-1, with 7 bases aligning to TRBD1. V was clipped by 6 bases and J by 4 bases; unmatched bases: 8. Germline CDR1 and CDR2: MDHEN and SYDVKM. This CDR3 has 14 residues. The CDR3 here is CASRDPGGSTEAFF. CDR3 nucleotide sequence: TGTGCCAGCAGGGACCCAGGGGGGAGCACTGAAGCTTTCTTT.

The DNA of the CDR3 is TGTGCCAGCAGCCCGGGACAGGGGTGGACCCAGTACTTC. Its translation is CASSPGQGWTQYF. This chain links TRBV5-6 with TRBJ2-5, with 10 nucleotides matching TRBD1. V lost 4 bases, J lost 7 bases, and 4 bases stayed unmatched. The CDR3 extends over 13 amino acids. Germline V gene sequence: CDR1 SGHDT, CDR2 YYEEEE.

This chain connects TRBV19 to TRBJ1-1, with a possible D match to TRBD1 (6 bases). The CDR3 is 15 residues long. V shed 3 bases and J shed 10 bases, with 21 bases lying between them. Per the germline V gene, CDR1 is LNHDA and CDR2 is SQIVND (reference sequence). The CDR3 region has the DNA TGTGCCAGTAGTATTACCAAGTCAGGGGTGGATGGAGCTTTCTTT. It encodes CASSITKSGVDGAFF.

V gene TRBV4-3 combines with J gene TRBJ2-5; 8 positions agree with TRBD1. The J call is uncertain, as TRBJ2-7 better fits the DNA end. The CDR3 extends over 16 amino acids. CDR1 LGHNA and CDR2 YSLEER come from the germline V gene. The CDR3 loop is CASSPSQGAVTYEQYF. DNA for the CDR3: TGCGCCAGCAGCCCTTCGCAGGGGGCCGTAACCTACGAGCAGTACTTC.

This rearrangement joins TRBV2 to TRBJ1-2; D is unclear. Trimming took 0 bases from V and 4 from J, leaving 6 bases between them. Germline V lookup: CDR1 SNHLY, CDR2 FYNNEI. CDR3 length: 13 residues. The CDR3 nucleotides read TGTGCCAGCAGTGAAGCGTGGAGCTATGGCTACACCTTC. It codes for CASSEAWSYGYTF.